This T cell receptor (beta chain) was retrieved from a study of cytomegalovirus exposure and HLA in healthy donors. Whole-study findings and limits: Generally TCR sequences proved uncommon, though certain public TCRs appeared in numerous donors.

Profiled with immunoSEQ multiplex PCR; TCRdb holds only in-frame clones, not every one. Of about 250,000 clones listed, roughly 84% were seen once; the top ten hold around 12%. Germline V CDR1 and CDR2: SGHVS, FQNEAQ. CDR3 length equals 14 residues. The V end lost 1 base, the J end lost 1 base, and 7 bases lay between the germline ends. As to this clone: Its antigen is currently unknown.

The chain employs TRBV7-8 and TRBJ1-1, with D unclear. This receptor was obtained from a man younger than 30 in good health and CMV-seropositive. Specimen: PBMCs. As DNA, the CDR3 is TGTGCCAGCAGCTTAGTTATCGGGAACACTGAAGCTTTCTTT. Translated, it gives CASSLVIGNTEAFF. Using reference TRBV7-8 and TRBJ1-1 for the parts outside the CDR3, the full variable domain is GAGVSQSPRYKVAKRGQDVALRCDPISGHVSLFWYQQALGQGPEFLTYFQNEAQLDKSGLPSDRFFAERPEGSVSTLKIQRTQQEDSAVYLCASSLVIGNTEAFFGQGTRLTVV.